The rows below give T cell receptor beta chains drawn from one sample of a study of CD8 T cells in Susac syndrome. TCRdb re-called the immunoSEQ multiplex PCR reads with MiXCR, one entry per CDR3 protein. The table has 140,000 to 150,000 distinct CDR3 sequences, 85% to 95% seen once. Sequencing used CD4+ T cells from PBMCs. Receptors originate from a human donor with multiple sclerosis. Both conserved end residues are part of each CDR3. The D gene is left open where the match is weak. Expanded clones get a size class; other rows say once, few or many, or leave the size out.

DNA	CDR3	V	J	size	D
TGCAGTGCTGCCCCCGCCGCTGACCCTAATCAGCCCCAGCATTTT	CSAAPAADPNQPQHF	TRBV20-1	TRBJ1-5	.	.
TGCAGCGTAGGCAACCGGTTCGAGCAGTACTTC	CSVGNRFEQYF	TRBV29-1	TRBJ2-7	once	.
TGTGCCAGTAGTGCCACTAGCGGAGCCTACGAGCAGTACTTC	CASSATSGAYEQYF	TRBV19	TRBJ2-7	.	TRBD2
TGTGCCAGCAGCACGGGACTAGCGGTATACAATGAGCAGTTCTTC	CASSTGLAVYNEQFF	TRBV9	TRBJ2-1	.	TRBD2
TGTGCCAGCAGCTTTGACAGGGTCGGAGAGACCCAGTACTTC	CASSFDRVGETQYF	TRBV7-2	TRBJ2-5	.	TRBD1
TGTGCCACCAGTAGGACAGCTTCCACCGGGGAGCTGTTTTTT	CATSRTASTGELFF	TRBV24-1	TRBJ2-2	once	.
TGTGCCAGCAACGGGGGGAATCGGGGTCAGCCCCAGCATTTT	CASNGGNRGQPQHF	TRBV28	TRBJ1-5	once	.
TGTGCCAGCAGTTCCCAGACAGGGTATACTGAAGCTTTCTTT	CASSSQTGYTEAFF	TRBV6-6	TRBJ1-1	once	TRBD1
TGTGCCAGCAGCCAAGCCGGGCCAGGGGGCGAAGCTTTCTTT	CASSQAGPGGEAFF	TRBV3-1	TRBJ1-1	.	TRBD1
TGTGCCAGCAGTACGGCCTTTGGACCCGAGCAGTACTTC	CASSTAFGPEQYF	TRBV28	TRBJ2-7	.	.
TGCAGCGTTGACGGGAGGCTTCGCAATGAGCAGTTCTTC	CSVDGRLRNEQFF	TRBV29-1	TRBJ2-1	.	TRBD2
TGTGCCAGCAGCTTAGAATTCGGACGGCGGATTACTGAAGCTTTCTTT	CASSLEFGRRITEAFF	TRBV11-2	TRBJ1-1	.	.
TGTGCCAGCAGTTTAAACCAGGGGACCGAGCAGTACTTC	CASSLNQGTEQYF	TRBV12-3/TRBV12-4	TRBJ2-7	.	.
TGCAGTGCTTTTAGCGGGTCCTACGAGCAGTACTTC	CSAFSGSYEQYF	TRBV20-1	TRBJ2-7	.	TRBD2
TGCAGTGCTGGACTAGCGGGACGCACAGATACGCAGTATTTT	CSAGLAGRTDTQYF	TRBV20-1	TRBJ2-3	.	TRBD2
TGTGCCTGGACCAGAGCCCTCACTGAAGCTTTCTTT	CAWTRALTEAFF	TRBV30	TRBJ1-1	.	.
TGTGCCAGCATTTCCCCGGGACTAAGCACAGATACGCAGTATTTT	CASISPGLSTDTQYF	TRBV28	TRBJ2-3	.	TRBD2
TGCAGTGCTAGAGCACAGACAGGGGGCTACAATGAGCAGTTCTTC	CSARAQTGGYNEQFF	TRBV20-1	TRBJ2-1	.	TRBD1
TGCAGTGCGCCCCGTTTATCCCCCTCCTACAATGAGCAGTTCTTC	CSAPRLSPSYNEQFF	TRBV20-1	TRBJ2-1	.	.
TGTGCCAGCGGCTTAAGTAAGACCCAGTACTTC	CASGLSKTQYF	TRBV2	TRBJ2-5	.	.
TGCAGCGTTTACGGACCGGGACTAGGTTTGTACGAGCAGTACTTC	CSVYGPGLGLYEQYF	TRBV29-1	TRBJ2-7	once	TRBD2
TGTGCCAGCAGCCAGGACAGGGGGAGGTTCACCGGGGAGCTGTTTTTT	CASSQDRGRFTGELFF	TRBV4-2	TRBJ2-2	.	TRBD1
TGTGCCAGCAGCTCTGACACGGAAAAACTGTTTTTT	CASSSDTEKLFF	TRBV5-4	TRBJ1-4	.	.
TGTGCCAGCAGCGTCAGGACTAGCGGGAGGAAAGAGACCCAGTACTTC	CASSVRTSGRKETQYF	TRBV3-1	TRBJ2-5	.	TRBD2
TGTGCCAGCAGTCCGACAGGGGAGGGGATAAACTATGGCTACACCTTC	CASSPTGEGINYGYTF	TRBV27	TRBJ1-2	.	TRBD1
TGTGCCTGGAGTGCAACCCTGGGAAAGATGGACCAGAAACAATACGAGCAGTACTTC	CAWSATLGKMDQKQYEQYF	TRBV30	TRBJ2-7	.	.
TGCAGCGTCCGATCGACGGACAATCAGCCCCAGCATTTT	CSVRSTDNQPQHF	TRBV29-1	TRBJ1-5	.	.
TGTGCCAGCGAAACCGGACAGGTCCCCGAGCAGTACTTC	CASETGQVPEQYF	TRBV28	TRBJ2-7	.	TRBD1
TGTGCCAGCAGTCGAACCACACCTAACGAGCAGTACTTC	CASSRTTPNEQYF	TRBV12-3/TRBV12-4	TRBJ2-7	.	.
TGTGCCAGCAGTCGAGGGGAAGGTGGCACTGAAGCTTTCTTT	CASSRGEGGTEAFF	TRBV2	TRBJ1-1	.	.
TGTGCCAGCAGTTACTCGAGGACAGGGGGCGGACAGCCCCAGCATTTT	CASSYSRTGGGQPQHF	TRBV6-5	TRBJ1-5	.	TRBD1
TGTGCCAGCGCTACGGACAGCTCCTATAATTCACCCCTCCACTTT	CASATDSSYNSPLHF	TRBV2	TRBJ1-6	.	.
TGTGCCAGCAGTTTAAAGACTAGCGCCACAGATACGCAGTATTTT	CASSLKTSATDTQYF	TRBV12-3/TRBV12-4	TRBJ2-3	.	TRBD2
TGCGCCAGCAGCTTGTTCCAGATTCAGAACACTGAAGCTTTCTTT	CASSLFQIQNTEAFF	TRBV5-1	TRBJ1-1	.	.
TGCAGTGCCCCAGACTTCTCCTACGAGCAGTACTTC	CSAPDFSYEQYF	TRBV20-1	TRBJ2-7	.	.
TGTGCCAGCAGCTTATCCCTCAGGGGTGGGAAGGACGAGCAGTACTTC	CASSLSLRGGKDEQYF	TRBV7-9	TRBJ2-7	.	.
TGCGCCGGATGTTCCCCTAGCTCCTACGAGCAGTACTTC	CAGCSPSSYEQYF	TRBV4-1	TRBJ2-7	.	.
TGTGCCACCAGTGAAAACTTAGGGGACGAGCAGTACTTC	CATSENLGDEQYF	TRBV24-1	TRBJ2-7	.	.
TGCAGTGCTACGACTAGCAATGAGCAGTTCTTC	CSATTSNEQFF	TRBV20-1	TRBJ2-1	.	.
TGTGCCAGCAGCTTAGTCCCAGGGGTGAACACTGAAGCTTTCTTT	CASSLVPGVNTEAFF	TRBV7-2	TRBJ1-1	.	.
TGTGCCTGGAGGCAGACTGTTTCTGGAAACACCATATATTTT	CAWRQTVSGNTIYF	TRBV30	TRBJ1-3	.	.
TGCGCCAGCAGCCGTACACAGGTTGACACCGGGGAGCTGTTTTTT	CASSRTQVDTGELFF	TRBV4-1	TRBJ2-2	.	.
TGTGCCAGCAGACCCGTCGCATTCCAAGAGACCCAGTACTTC	CASRPVAFQETQYF	TRBV27	TRBJ2-5	once	.